The 27 T cell receptor beta chains presented below share a single source sample, sequenced in a study of blood T cell repertoires in COVID-19. This table comes from immunoSEQ multiplex PCR, and its TCRdb copy is limited to in-frame clones, with some not included. Of some 180,000 clones listed, around 80% were seen once; the top ten hold approximately 13%. Specimen: peripheral blood. The receptors originated from a human donor in a cohort sampled during active COVID-19.

The chain is built from TRBV7-9 and TRBJ2-3; 10 positions agree with TRBD1. J gave up 5 bases and V 3 bases, and 17 bases lay outside the gene matches. This CDR3 contains 19 residues. Germline-derived CDR1 and CDR2 are SEHNR and FQNEAQ (reference sequence). The CDR3 sequence: CASSFPIVEDRGIEDTQYF. The CDR3 DNA reads TGTGCCAGCAGCTTTCCCATAGTAGAGGACAGGGGGATTGAAGATACGCAGTATTTT.

This clone has a handful of counts. The chain has TRBV19 and TRBJ1-6; 7 bases map to TRBD1. V trimming: 6 bases; J trimming: 5 bases; junction bases outside the gene matches: 22. Germline values: CDR1 LNHDA, CDR2 SQIVND (reference sequence). This CDR3 spans 20 amino acids. CDR3 nucleotide sequence: TGTGCCAGTAGGCCCGAAATCTTCGACAGGGCCGGTTCTGATAATTCACCCCTCCACTTT. Residues: CASRPEIFDRAGSDNSPLHF. Variable domain in full (rest from reference TRBV19 and TRBJ1-6): DGGITQSPKYLFRKEGQNVTLSCEQNLNHDAMYWYRQDPGQGLRLIYYSQIVNDFQKGDIAEGYSVSREKKESFPLTVTSAQKNPTAFYLCASRPEIFDRAGSDNSPLHFGNGTRLTVT.

The genes are TRBV4-1 and TRBJ2-3, with a possible D match to TRBD1 (5 bases). The CDR3 runs to 15 residues. V lost 1 base to trimming and J lost 6 bases, with 14 bases between them. Germline-derived CDR1 and CDR2 are MGHRA and YSYEKL. CDR3 loop: CASSQVGSGADTQYF. The CDR3 bases are TGCGCCAGCAGCCAAGTAGGCAGTGGGGCCGATACGCAGTATTTT.

The chain recombines TRBV4-2 with TRBJ2-7; 8 bases fit TRBD2. Unmatched junction bases numbered 11, after V lost 1 base and J lost 6 bases. Germline V CDR1 and CDR2: LGHNA, YNFKEQ. There are 16 residues in the CDR3. The CDR3 region has the DNA TGTGCCAGCAGCCAAGGGGACGGGGCGGGAGGTCGCGAGCAGTACTTC. Translated: CASSQGDGAGGREQYF.

The chain carries TRBV4-2 and TRBJ2-7; 9 bases are shared with TRBD1. Germline values: CDR1 LGHNA, CDR2 YNFKEQ. This CDR3 has 15 residues. With 4 bases clipped from V and 2 bases from J, the junction kept 6 bases outside the gene matches. CDR3: CASSLTGGFTYEQYF. In DNA, the CDR3 is TGTGCCAGCAGCCTGACAGGGGGTTTTACCTACGAGCAGTACTTC.

This clone was seen a few times. The V gene is TRBV5-1, the J gene TRBJ2-2; D perhaps matches TRBD1 (5 bases). V was cut by 0 bases and J by 1 base, with 7 bases left in between. CDR3 length: 15 residues. Germline V lookup: CDR1 SGHRS, CDR2 YFSETQ. The chain's CDR3 is CASSLGTKNTGELFF. Here the CDR3 DNA reads TGCGCCAGCAGCTTGGGGACAAAGAACACCGGGGAGCTGTTTTTT.

V is TRBV19 and J is TRBJ1-5, with D possibly TRBD1 on 6 matching bases. V lost 7 bases to trimming and J lost 5 bases, with 18 bases between them. CDR3 size: 15 residues. CDR1 and CDR2 (germline): LNHDA, SQIVND (reference sequence). CDR3: CASTSIGGSDQPQHF. As DNA, the CDR3 is TGTGCCAGTACGTCCATTGGGGGCTCGGATCAGCCCCAGCATTTT.

In this sample, this clone turned up once. J is TRBJ2-7 and V is TRBV3-1 (or the pseudogene TRBV3-2); TRBD2 matches 7 bases. Germline V gene data show CDR1 as LGHDT and CDR2 as YNNKEL (reference sequence). V dropped 0 bases and J dropped 7; count of bases not matched to a gene: 12. This CDR3 has 16 residues. As DNA, the CDR3 is TGTGCCAGCAGCCAAGAGTGGCGGGAGTCCGCTCCTGAGCAGTACTTC. Protein product: CASSQEWRESAPEQYF.

The J gene is TRBJ1-3, the V gene TRBV12-3 or TRBV12-4; TRBD1 agrees at 9 bases. The V gene end was trimmed by 6 bases and the J gene end by 6 bases; junction bases not matched to a gene: 3. The CDR3 spans 13 residues. The CDR3 DNA reads TGTGCCAGCAGGGGACAGGGAGAAAACACCATATATTTT. As protein: CASRGQGENTIYF.

J is TRBJ1-2 and V is TRBV19; TRBD1 aligns across 9 bases. This CDR3 contains 14 residues. From germline, CDR1 is LNHDA and CDR2 SQIVND (reference sequence). Trimming at V came to 6 bases and at J to 4 bases, leaving 6 bases not matched to a gene. The CDR3 DNA follows: TGTGCCAGTAGAGAACAGGGGGCGCGCTATGGCTACACCTTC. Its translation is CASREQGARYGYTF.

This clone appeared once. The chain links TRBV19 to TRBJ2-7; possible D gene TRBD2, 6 bases. Germline V gene lookup returns CDR1 LNHDA and CDR2 SQIVND (reference sequence). V dropped 4 bases and J dropped 3 bases, with 16 bases sitting between them. The CDR3 covers 15 residues. CDR3 protein: CASSNQGLPSYEQYF. The CDR3 region has the DNA TGTGCCAGTAGTAACCAGGGACTGCCAAGCTACGAGCAGTACTTC.

CDR3 sequence (DNA): TGTGCCAGTAGTGTCCGGAGCAATCAGCCCCAGCATTTT. Encoded protein: CASSVRSNQPQHF. The chain carries TRBV19 and TRBJ1-5; D remains unclear. The germline V gene has CDR1 LNHDA and CDR2 SQIVND (reference sequence). CDR3 length: 13 residues. Trimming left V 5 bases short and J 1 base short, with 6 bases between.

J is TRBJ2-1 and V is TRBV11-2; 8 nucleotides match TRBD1. Germline-derived CDR1 and CDR2 are SGHAT and FQNNGV. With 5 bases clipped from V and 9 bases from J, the junction kept 12 bases outside the gene matches. This CDR3 is 15 amino acids long. CDR3 residues: CASSGGRDRGFEQFF. CDR3 bases: TGTGCCAGCAGCGGGGGTAGAGACAGGGGTTTTGAGCAGTTCTTC.

This chain uses TRBV18 with TRBJ2-1, with D perhaps matching TRBD2 (5 bases). The CDR3 has 17 residues. Germline CDR1 is KGHSH and CDR2 is LQKENI. V was shortened by 1 base and J by 0 bases, with 13 bases between the two germline ends. The CDR3 nucleotides read TGTGCCAGCTCACCACGAGGAGCGGCAAGCTCCTACAATGAGCAGTTCTTC. Its protein product is CASSPRGAASSYNEQFF.

The V and J genes are TRBV4-1 and TRBJ2-5; 16 bases line up with TRBD2. The length of the CDR3 is 16 residues. Germline assignment: CDR1 MGHRA and CDR2 YSYEKL. V shed 3 bases and J 2 bases; nucleotides not matched to a gene: 0. The CDR3 reads CASSQGLAGGQETQYF. CDR3 nucleotides: TGCGCCAGCAGCCAGGGACTAGCGGGAGGGCAAGAGACCCAGTACTTC.

The V gene is TRBV28, the J gene TRBJ1-2; no reliable D call. Germline CDR1 is MDHEN and CDR2 is SYDVKM. This CDR3 comprises 14 residues. The germline V and J ends were trimmed by 7 bases and 0 bases, with 12 bases remaining between them. For the CDR3, the DNA is TGTGCCAGCAAAATGAGGGCAGCTAACTATGGCTACACCTTC. This encodes CASKMRAANYGYTF.

The chain has TRBV6-5 and TRBJ1-5; 8 positions match TRBD1. The CDR3 has 14 residues. V lost 3 bases to trimming and J lost 8 bases; unmatched junction nucleotides: 6. Germline V gives CDR1 MNHEY, CDR2 SVGAGI. CDR3 loop: CASSYDRGGKPQHF. DNA for the CDR3: TGTGCCAGCAGTTATGACAGGGGTGGTAAGCCCCAGCATTTT.

The rearrangement joins TRBV21-1 to TRBJ2-5; the table calls TRBD2, which could not be checked here. TRBV21-1 is a documented pseudogene. CDR3 size: 19 residues. The CDR3 region has the DNA TGTGCCAGCAGCCCTCGACTAGCGGGAGTTTGGCAGGCGGAAGAGACCCAGTACTTC. Encoded protein: CASSPRLAGVWQAEETQYF.

The chain carries TRBV29-1 and TRBJ1-1; tentatively, D is TRBD1 (6 bases). The CDR3 loop spans 13 amino acids. V lost 7 bases, J lost 0 bases, and 12 bases lay in between. Germline V CDR1 and CDR2: SQVTM, ANQGSEA. Here the CDR3 reads CSGRGGLNTEAFF. CDR3 coding DNA: TGCAGCGGGAGGGGGGGTTTGAACACTGAAGCTTTCTTT.

The chain uses TRBV18 and TRBJ1-2; D perhaps matches TRBD1 (5 bases). Per germline, CDR1 KGHSH and CDR2 LQKENI. The CDR3 has 15 residues. Trimming pared 3 bases from V and 8 bases from J, leaving 19 bases between. CDR3 loop: CASSPRIETEPGYTF. The CDR3 DNA reads TGTGCCAGCTCACCCCGAATAGAGACAGAGCCGGGCTACACCTTC.

The genes are TRBV4-1 and TRBJ1-4, with D possibly matching TRBD1 (6 bases). Between the trimmed V and J ends, which lost 3 bases and 4 bases, there was a span of 9 bases. CDR1 is MGHRA, CDR2 YSYEKL, per germline. This CDR3 is 14 amino acids long. CDR3 DNA sequence: TGCGCCAGCAGCCACGGGGACATTAATGAAAAACTGTTTTTT. Protein: CASSHGDINEKLFF.

This clone was seen just once. The chain recombines TRBV19 with TRBJ1-1, with TRBD1 matching 9 bases. The CDR3 loop spans 17 amino acids. The germline V gene encodes CDR1 LNHDA and CDR2 SQIVND (reference sequence). With V trimmed by 5 bases and J by 0 bases, 10 bases remained unmatched. As DNA, the CDR3 is TGTGCCAGTAGTTTTGGACAGGGGCAGGGGATGAACACTGAAGCTTTCTTT. Residues: CASSFGQGQGMNTEAFF.

This clone was seen just once. This sequence joins TRBV27 and TRBJ2-7, with 14 bases identical to TRBD2. With 6 bases clipped from V and 4 bases from J, the junction kept 2 bases outside the gene matches. This CDR3 comprises 14 residues. Germline CDR1 is MNHEY and CDR2 is SMNVEV (reference sequence). CDR3 nucleotides: TGTGCCAGCAGGGGGACTAGCGGGAGTTACGAGCAGTACTTC. Translation gives CASRGTSGSYEQYF.

The V call is TRBV19, the J call TRBJ2-5; 7 nucleotides align to TRBD2. The CDR3 contains 15 residues. J was trimmed by 4 bases and V by 6 bases; bases with no gene match: 11. Germline CDR1 reads LNHDA; CDR2 reads SQIVND (reference sequence). CDR3 amino acids: CASRPTAGRVETQYF. As DNA, the CDR3 is TGTGCCAGTAGGCCCACCGCAGGGAGGGTAGAGACCCAGTACTTC. The whole variable domain, filled in from reference TRBV19 and TRBJ2-5, reads DGGITQSPKYLFRKEGQNVTLSCEQNLNHDAMYWYRQDPGQGLRLIYYSQIVNDFQKGDIAEGYSVSREKKESFPLTVTSAQKNPTAFYLCASRPTAGRVETQYFGPGTRLLVL.

The chain combines TRBV7-9 with TRBJ2-2, with 7 bases aligning to TRBD1. V gave up 6 bases and J gave up 1 base; unmatched junction bases: 5. The germline V gene has CDR1 SEHNR and CDR2 FQNEAQ (reference sequence). The CDR3 sequence is 15 residues long. The DNA of the CDR3 is TGTGCCAGCAGATCCGGGACAGAGAACACCGGGGAGCTGTTTTTT. This gives the protein CASRSGTENTGELFF.

The CDR3 spells CASPEMRQLYGYTF. Written as DNA, the CDR3 is TGTGCCAGCCCTGAAATGCGACAGCTCTATGGCTACACCTTC. V and J are TRBV2 and TRBJ1-2; D possibly corresponds to TRBD1 (5 bases). The germline CDR1 and CDR2 sequences are SNHLY and FYNNEI. V was pared by 8 bases and J by 4 bases, with 17 bases between. The CDR3 length is 14 residues.

This clone was recorded only once. The V call is TRBV10-2, the J call TRBJ2-7; 8 positions agree with TRBD1. The CDR3 has 13 residues. V shed 6 bases and J 2 bases; nucleotides not matched to a gene: 3. CDR1 and CDR2 from the germline V gene are WSHSY and SAAADI. CDR3 bases: TGCGCCAGCAGATCGGGACAGGCCTACGAGCAGTACTTC. Its translation: CASRSGQAYEQYF.